The clone carrying this T cell receptor (beta chain) appeared a single time. Its matching antigen is unknown. These data belong to a study of cytomegalovirus exposure and HLA in healthy donors. Study-level background: Around 89 million unique TCRs from HLA-typed donors made up an early data release.

Study-level findings and limits: Across all donors, roughly uniform sequencing depth was an assumption of the presence/absence analyses. 87-base-pair reads could not separate some V segments, including TRBV6-2 and TRBV6-3. The likely explanation for a cluster of highly shared sequence variants was sequencing artifact.

Looked up from germline, CDR1 is SGHTA and CDR2 is FQGNSA. There are 16 residues in the CDR3. Germline trimming cut 4 bases from V and 5 bases from J; bases unmatched to any gene: 5. With 60 Vbeta and 13 Jbeta primers, the PCR was carried out. TCRdb's table, derived via immunoSEQ multiplex PCR, lists solely in-frame clones and lacks some. The sample contains around 62,000 clones, under 80% of which appear only once. The rearrangement links TRBV7-2 to TRBJ2-3, with 14 bases identical to TRBD2. The sequenced material came from PBMCs. The sequence was obtained from a male donor in good health and CMV-seropositive. The CDR3 sequence is CASSSWTSGGIDTQYF. DNA of the CDR3: TGTGCCAGCAGCTCATGGACTAGCGGGGGGATAGATACGCAGTATTTT.